These 29 T cell receptor beta chains share one sample of origin, sequenced in a study of glioma-infiltrating T cells. Amplification of TCR alpha and beta CDR3 regions from RNA used iRepertoire nested multiplex PCR. TCRdb analysed the multiplex PCR reads with MiXCR anew, one entry per CDR3 protein. The table lists around 90,000 distinct CDR3 sequences, 35% to 50% of them singletons. The sequenced sample consisted of glioma tissue, nonneoplastic brain tissue, or PBMCs (not recorded which). All receptors come from a human donor with low-grade glioma or glioblastoma, undergoing nonglioma brain surgery, or in good health (not recorded which).

Ten or more counts support this clonotype. J is TRBJ2-7 and V is TRBV28, with 9 bases that match TRBD1. Losses at the gene ends were 5 bases for V and 6 bases for J; bases not matched to a gene: 5. The CDR3 spans 13 residues. Germline lookup yields CDR1 MDHEN and CDR2 SYDVKM. As DNA, the CDR3 is TGTGCCAGCAGTCGGACAGGGGCAGTCGAGCAGTACTTC. Translating it yields CASSRTGAVEQYF. Filled out from reference TRBV28 and TRBJ2-7, the complete variable domain reads DVKVTQSSRYLVKRTGEKVFLECVQDMDHENMFWYRQDPGLGLRLIYFSYDVKMKEKGDIPEGYSVSREKKERFSLILESASTNQTSMYLCASSRTGAVEQYFGPGTRLTVT.

This sequence joins TRBV25-1 and TRBJ2-7; tentatively, D is TRBD2 (5 bases). CDR1 and CDR2 from the germline V gene are MGHDK and SYGVNS. Trimming shortened V by 1 base and J by 9 bases, and 22 bases separated the two germline ends. This CDR3 spans 16 amino acids. CDR3 coding DNA: TGTGCCAGCAGTGAATTCGGGCCTAGAGGGAGAGTCGGGCAGTACTTC. This codes for CASSEFGPRGRVGQYF.

This clonotype has at least ten counts. The gene calls are TRBV28 and TRBJ1-1; D might be TRBD1 (5 bases). The CDR3 consists of 12 residues. Trimming cost V 10 bases and J 1 base, with 10 bases left between them. Germline V gene lookup returns CDR1 MDHEN and CDR2 SYDVKM. The CDR3 loop reads CAITGPNTEAFF. The CDR3 bases are TGTGCCATCACGGGGCCGAACACTGAAGCTTTCTTT.

This clonotype appeared many times. The chain combines TRBV6-1 with TRBJ1-5, with 7 bases identical to TRBD1. The trim removed 4 bases at V and 0 bases at J, leaving 12 bases unmatched. Germline lookup yields CDR1 MNHNS and CDR2 SASEGT. The CDR3 loop spans 18 amino acids. CDR3 sequence: CASSGRGTEKYSNQPQHF. The DNA for the CDR3 is TGTGCCAGCAGTGGCCGAGGGACAGAGAAGTATAGCAATCAGCCCCAGCATTTT.

Concerning this clonotype itself: The junction departs from the called germline gene at one end, perhaps through a read error. V gene TRBV6-5 combines with J gene TRBJ2-2; weak D call: TRBD2 (6 bases). Germline V gene data show CDR1 as MNHEY and CDR2 as SVGAGI. The CDR3 spans 16 residues. The CDR3, as DNA: TGTGCCAGCAGTTCCGGAATAGCGAAGAACACCGGGGGGCTGTTTTTT. It is translated as CASSSGIAKNTGGLFF.

This clonotype was found many times. The V and J genes are TRBV20-1 and TRBJ2-1, with TRBD2 matching 8 bases. The germline V gene has CDR1 DFQATT and CDR2 SNEGSKA (reference sequence). Trimming removed 0 bases from V and 6 bases from J; junction bases left unmatched: 13. CDR3 length equals 17 residues. CDR3 in amino acids: CSARDGKRETVGNEQFF. The CDR3 region has the DNA TGCAGTGCTAGAGATGGAAAGCGGGAGACGGTGGGCAATGAGCAGTTCTTC.

This clonotype was seen ten or more times. The chain joins TRBV5-1 to TRBJ1-1; D gene ambiguous. Germline V lookup: CDR1 SGHRS, CDR2 YFSETQ. The V end was cut by 0 bases, the J end by 6 bases, with 15 bases between. This CDR3 has 15 amino acids. The CDR3 here is CASSLALGLDAEAFF. DNA of the CDR3: TGCGCCAGCAGCTTGGCTCTCGGGTTAGACGCTGAAGCTTTCTTT.

The genes are TRBV20-1 and TRBJ2-7; tentative D call: TRBD2 (5 bases). CDR3 length: 13 amino acids. V lost 2 bases and J 2 bases, leaving 10 bases between the germline ends. Per the germline V gene, CDR1 is DFQATT and CDR2 is SNEGSKA (reference sequence). The CDR3 spells CSARFSGTYEQYF. CDR3 DNA sequence: TGCAGTGCTAGATTCTCGGGGACCTACGAGCAGTACTTC.

This chain links TRBV7-9 with TRBJ2-1; D may be TRBD1 or TRBD2 (6 bases each). The V end was cut by 6 bases, the J end by 4 bases, with 13 bases between. The CDR3 sequence is 14 residues long. Looked up from germline, CDR1 is SEHNR and CDR2 is FQNEAQ (reference sequence). The CDR3 loop is CASRRGGGYNEQFF. In DNA form, the CDR3 reads TGTGCCAGCAGACGAGGGGGAGGATACAATGAGCAGTTCTTC.

V is TRBV28 and J is TRBJ1-2, with 7 positions matching TRBD1. The germline V gene encodes CDR1 MDHEN and CDR2 SYDVKM. The length of the CDR3 is 16 residues. CDR3 sequence (DNA): TGTGAAAGAAGTTCAACCCGGGCCGACAGGGCTTATGGCTACACCTTC. Amino acid sequence: CERSSTRADRAYGYTF.

This clonotype was seen repeatedly, ten times or more. V gene TRBV19 combines with J gene TRBJ2-7, with D perhaps TRBD2 (5 bases). With 8 bases removed from V and 2 bases from J, the gap between germline ends came to 16 bases. CDR3 length: 14 residues. CDR1 LNHDA and CDR2 SQIVND come from the germline V gene (reference sequence). This chain's CDR3 is CASRREFSTYEQYF. As DNA, the CDR3 is TGTGCCAGTCGTAGGGAGTTCTCAACCTACGAGCAGTACTTC.

This clonotype was recorded at least ten times. The chain is built from TRBV7-6 and TRBJ2-7; TRBD1 aligns across 8 bases. The V gene end was trimmed by 5 bases and the J gene end by 0 bases; junction bases not matched to a gene: 6. The CDR3 runs 15 residues. Germline CDR1 is SGHVS and CDR2 is FNYEAQ. CDR3 amino acids: CASSARQGSSYEQYF. CDR3 nucleotides: TGTGCCAGCAGCGCCAGACAGGGGAGCTCCTACGAGCAGTACTTC. Full variable domain (remainder filled in from reference TRBV7-6 and TRBJ2-7): GAGVSQSPRYKVTKRGQDVALRCDPISGHVSLYWYRQALGQGPEFLTYFNYEAQQDKSGLPNDRFSAERPEGSISTLTIQRTEQRDSAMYRCASSARQGSSYEQYFGPGTRLTVT.

Regarding this clonotype: A much larger clone is a single base away; this may be a read error. The chain recombines TRBV7-2 with TRBJ2-3; TRBD2 matches 9 bases. Germline V lookup: CDR1 SGHTA, CDR2 FQGNSA. The CDR3 is made up of 19 amino acids. The CDR3 loop is CARSLVRLAGRPSTGTQYF. CDR3 nucleotide sequence: TGTGCCAGAAGCTTAGTACGCCTAGCGGGAAGACCTAGCACAGGTACGCAGTATTTT. The full variable domain, its missing parts supplied by reference TRBV7-2 and TRBJ2-3, is GAGVSQSPSNKVTEKGKDVELRCDPISGHTALYWYRQSLGQGLEFLIYFQGNSAPDKSGLPSDRFSAERTGGSVSTLTIQRTQQEDSAVYLCARSLVRLAGRPSTGTQYFGPGTRLTVL.

This clonotype was seen at least ten times. The CDR3 bases are TGCGCCAGCAGCCTCGAACCAGGGACCTACGAGCAGTACTTC. Its translation: CASSLEPGTYEQYF. This sequence joins TRBV4-3 and TRBJ2-7; TRBD1 might be the D (5 bases). The V gene lost 4 bases and the J gene lost 2 bases, with 12 bases spanning the gap. The CDR3 covers 14 residues. Germline-derived CDR1 and CDR2 are LGHNA and YSLEER.

As regards this clonotype: Lacking the conserved final phenylalanine or tryptophan, this CDR3 likely reflects a read error. V and J are TRBV20-1 and TRBJ2-1; TRBD2 aligns across 7 bases. The J segment lost 0 bases and the V segment lost 1 base, leaving 9 bases of the junction unmatched. The CDR3 totals 17 residues. CDR1 is DFQATT, CDR2 SNEGSKA, per germline (reference sequence). CDR3 sequence reads: CSARGGWGGSSYNEQFL. The DNA for the CDR3 is TGCAGTGCTAGAGGGGGGTGGGGGGGAAGCTCCTACAATGAGCAGTTCTTA.

This clonotype was counted ten times or more. This chain links TRBV7-6 with TRBJ1-4; D gene ambiguous. Trimming shortened V by 0 bases and J by 0 bases, and 11 bases separated the two germline ends. The CDR3 runs to 17 residues. Per the germline V gene, CDR1 is SGHVS and CDR2 is FNYEAQ. This CDR3 reads CASSLASGRATNEKLFF. The CDR3 DNA sequence: TGTGCCAGCAGCTTAGCAAGCGGACGGGCAACTAATGAAAAACTGTTTTTT.

The genes are TRBV6-6 and TRBJ1-1; D might be TRBD1 (6 bases). The germline V gene has CDR1 MNHNY and CDR2 SVGAGI (reference sequence). CDR3 length equals 19 residues. Trimming left V 0 bases short and J 1 base short, with 21 bases between. The CDR3 DNA reads as TGTGCCAGCAGTTACTCGAGGGGGAGGGCGGACGGGGAGAACACTGAAGCTTTCTTT. It specifies CASSYSRGRADGENTEAFF.

In the case of this clonotype: Because the CDR3 is missing its conserved closing phenylalanine or tryptophan, this is likely a read error. The chain carries TRBV4-1 and TRBJ2-7, with D possibly TRBD1 on 6 matching bases. The length of the CDR3 is 15 residues. V lost 0 bases and J lost 5, with 14 bases in between. CDR1 and CDR2 from the germline V gene are MGHRA and YSYEKL. As DNA, the CDR3 is TGCGCCAGCAGCCAAGAGGGGACATTAAGCGACGAGCAGTACTTA. This encodes CASSQEGTLSDEQYL.

This clonotype was found many times. The chain uses TRBV12-3 or TRBV12-4 and TRBJ1-5; D not certain. The CDR3 totals 15 residues. V lost 0 bases, J lost 1 base, and 7 bases lay in between. CDR3 DNA: TGTGCCAGCAGTTTAGCGCGTGGGAGCAATCAGCCCCAGCATTTT. Its translation: CASSLARGSNQPQHF.

This clonotype was recorded at least ten times. The rearrangement uses TRBV12-3 or TRBV12-4 and TRBJ2-7, with D perhaps TRBD1 (5 bases). V shed 3 bases and J shed 4 bases, with 10 bases lying between them. This CDR3 region has 13 residues. In DNA form, the CDR3 reads TGTGCCAGCAGTTTGCCAGGGTTGTACGAGCAGTACTTC. The encoded protein is CASSLPGLYEQYF.

This clonotype was observed many times. The chain employs TRBV3-1 and TRBJ2-1, with a possible D match to TRBD2 (5 bases). CDR3 length: 15 amino acids. V was pared by 4 bases and J by 2 bases, with 12 bases between. Germline CDR1 reads LGHDT; CDR2 reads YNNKEL (reference sequence). As DNA, the CDR3 is TGTGCCAGCAGCCCCAGCGGTTTGACCTACAATGAGCAGTTCTTC. Its translation: CASSPSGLTYNEQFF.

Many counts were recorded for this clonotype. The rearrangement joins TRBV28 to TRBJ2-7, with TRBD1 as a possible D gene (5 bases). Germline CDR1 is MDHEN and CDR2 is SYDVKM. The CDR3 runs 15 residues. V gave up 5 bases and J gave up 7 bases, with 21 bases separating them. This chain's CDR3 is CASSPTDSSRFEQYF. DNA of the CDR3: TGTGCCAGCAGTCCGACAGACTCATCCCGGTTTGAGCAGTACTTC.

There are many counts of this clonotype. The chain carries TRBV27 and TRBJ2-7, with 7 bases that match TRBD2. The germline V gene has CDR1 MNHEY and CDR2 SMNVEV (reference sequence). The CDR3 sequence is 14 residues long. J gave up 2 bases and V 2 bases, and 3 bases lay outside the gene matches. The CDR3 nucleotides read TGTGCCAGCAGTTTAGTTGGGGGGGCCTACGAGCAGTACTTC. Translation: CASSLVGGAYEQYF.

In its sample, this clonotype was seen many times. The chain uses TRBV10-3 and TRBJ1-1; possibly TRBD1 for D (5 bases). V lost 3 bases and J lost 3, with 11 bases in between. The CDR3 covers 14 residues. Looked up from germline, CDR1 is ENHRY and CDR2 is SYGVKD. CDR3 coding DNA: TGTGCCATCAGTGAACAGGCAATGGACACTGAAGCTTTCTTT. Translating gives CAISEQAMDTEAFF.

This clonotype has at least ten counts. V gene TRBV18 combines with J gene TRBJ2-7; D is possibly TRBD1 (5 bases). The germline CDR1 and CDR2 sequences are KGHSH and LQKENI. This CDR3 has 14 amino acids. V shed 2 bases and J shed 1 base, with 9 bases lying between them. This CDR3 is CASSPSQGSYEQYF. The CDR3 DNA is TGTGCCAGCTCACCATCGCAGGGTTCCTACGAGCAGTACTTC. The variable domain in full, with the rest retrieved from reference TRBV18 and TRBJ2-7, is NAGVMQNPRHLVRRRGQEARLRCSPMKGHSHVYWYRQLPEEGLKFMVYLQKENIIDESGMPKERFSAEFPKEGPSILRIQQVVRGDSAAYFCASSPSQGSYEQYFGPGTRLTVT.

The gene calls are TRBV6-1 and TRBJ2-7, with 7 bases matching TRBD1. CDR3 length: 15 amino acids. V dropped 3 bases and J dropped 5; count of bases not matched to a gene: 10. Germline V lookup: CDR1 MNHNS, CDR2 SASEGT. The CDR3 protein is CASSDVRQGPNEQYF. CDR3 coding DNA: TGTGCCAGCAGTGATGTAAGACAGGGACCCAACGAGCAGTACTTC.

This clonotype is a singleton in its sample. V is TRBV3-1 and J is TRBJ2-5; no definite D call. V was trimmed by 8 bases and J by 11 bases, leaving 12 bases between them. Germline V gene data show CDR1 as LGHDT and CDR2 as YNNKEL (reference sequence). The CDR3 is made up of 10 amino acids. DNA for the CDR3: TGTGCCAGCGGCCGCCTGAGGCAGTACTTC. Translated, it gives CASGRLRQYF.

The V call is TRBV2, the J call TRBJ2-5; perhaps TRBD1 as D (6 bases). V was clipped by 7 bases and J by 3 bases, with 15 bases between them. CDR1 is SNHLY, CDR2 FYNNEI, per germline. There are 14 residues in the CDR3. The CDR3 bases are TGTGCCAGCAACTCCAGGGGAACGGAAGAGACCCAGTACTTC. Its protein is CASNSRGTEETQYF.

This clonotype has just one count. The chain links TRBV28 to TRBJ2-5, with 7 bases lining up with TRBD1. Trimming at V came to 4 bases and at J to 4 bases, leaving 9 bases not matched to a gene. CDR1 MDHEN and CDR2 SYDVKM come from the germline V gene. This CDR3 has 15 amino acids. The CDR3 here is CASSSDRVGAETQYF. The CDR3 coding sequence is TGTGCCAGCAGTTCCGACAGGGTTGGGGCAGAGACCCAGTACTTC.